A single sample gave rise to the 11 T cell receptor beta chains below, sequenced in a study of cytotoxic CD8 clonotypes in ibrutinib-treated CLL. Measured with immunoSEQ multiplex PCR; TCRdb has only the in-frame clones, and not every one. The sample carries about 300,000 clones, approximately 79% recorded once. The sequenced sample was PBMCs, obtained at disease progression, from a patient treated with ibrutinib. These receptors were obtained from a human donor with chronic lymphocytic leukemia.

As to this clone: Other DNA sequences in this sample translate to the same CDR3. V usage is TRBV4-1 and J usage is TRBJ2-3; D remains unclear. This CDR3 region has 12 residues. Per germline, CDR1 MGHRA and CDR2 YSYEKL. The ends were cut back, 1 base at V and 5 bases at J, with 4 bases in the middle. CDR3 in DNA: TGCGCCAGCAGCCAAGGAGGAGATACGCAGTATTTT. This codes for CASSQGGDTQYF.

In DNA, the CDR3 is TGCGCCAGCAGCTTTCAGGGGCTCCGGCACGGCGCTGGAAACACCATATATTTT. Translating it yields CASSFQGLRHGAGNTIYF. V is TRBV5-1 and J is TRBJ1-3; D might be TRBD1 (6 bases). The CDR3 has 18 amino acids. Trimming took off 2 bases at V and 2 bases at J, with 20 bases between the two ends. Germline values: CDR1 SGHRS, CDR2 YFSETQ.

V gene TRBV29-1 combines with J gene TRBJ2-2; D is possibly TRBD1 or TRBD2 (5 bases each). Trimming took 6 bases from V and 7 from J, leaving 18 bases between them. CDR1 and CDR2 (germline): SQVTM, ANQGSEA. CDR3 size: 14 residues. In nucleotides, the CDR3 is TGCAGCGTACCCACGGGGCGAGCCGTCGGGGAGCTGTTTTTT. This gives the protein CSVPTGRAVGELFF.

This chain links TRBV7-2 with TRBJ2-6; D gene ambiguous. Germline loops: CDR1 SGHTA, CDR2 FQGNSA. The CDR3 covers 22 residues. V was shortened by 0 bases and J by 0 bases, with 24 bases between the two germline ends. CDR3 nucleotide sequence: TGTGCCAGCAGCTTAGCGAGTTTTTCAGGTAGCCTCATCAGCTCTGGGGCCAACGTCCTGACTTTC. Its translation: CASSLASFSGSLISSGANVLTF.

The V and J genes are TRBV18 and TRBJ2-1; D unclear. The germline gives CDR1 KGHSH, CDR2 LQKENI. Trimming took off 4 bases at V and 10 bases at J, with 8 bases between the two ends. This CDR3 is built from 11 residues. This CDR3 reads CASSLTPEQFF. The CDR3 DNA follows: TGTGCCAGCTCACTAACCCCCGAGCAGTTCTTC.

The V call is TRBV29-1, the J call TRBJ2-3; D uncertain. Germline loops: CDR1 SQVTM, CDR2 ANQGSEA. Between the trimmed V and J ends, which lost 5 bases and 3 bases, there was a span of 9 bases. CDR3 length: 12 amino acids. For the CDR3, the DNA is TGCAGCGTTAGTACTTTTACAGATACGCAGTATTTT. This gives the protein CSVSTFTDTQYF.

A remark on this clone: Other DNA sequences in this specimen translate into the identical CDR3. The rearrangement uses TRBV18 and TRBJ2-7, with D perhaps matching TRBD1 (6 bases). The germline gives CDR1 KGHSH, CDR2 LQKENI. The V and J ends lost 3 bases and 3 bases respectively, with 9 bases between them. The CDR3 runs 13 residues. The CDR3 sequence: CASSPTGSYEQYF. The CDR3 nucleotides read TGTGCCAGCTCACCCACAGGGAGCTACGAGCAGTACTTC.

This clone showed up just a few times. The gene calls are TRBV18 and TRBJ2-7; 8 bases align to TRBD2. The CDR3 sequence is 14 residues long. V shed 2 bases and J 2 bases; nucleotides not matched to a gene: 2. CDR1 is KGHSH, CDR2 LQKENI, per germline. The CDR3, as DNA: TGTGCCAGCTCACCAGTGACTAGCGCCTACGAGCAGTACTTC. Amino acid sequence: CASSPVTSAYEQYF.

This clone was seen just once. The chain combines TRBV29-1 with TRBJ2-1; D uncertain. The CDR3 is 16 amino acids. Between the trimmed V and J ends, which lost 0 bases and 2 bases, there was a span of 14 bases. Germline CDR1 SQVTM, CDR2 ANQGSEA. The CDR3 nucleotides read TGCAGCGTTGAAGATGGGGTAGCTCGGGCCTACAATGAGCAGTTCTTC. This gives the protein CSVEDGVARAYNEQFF.

This clone has more than one count but fewer than ten. The gene calls are TRBV6-1 and TRBJ2-7; 7 bases are shared with TRBD1. Trimming cost V 1 base and J 4 bases; bases outside gene matches: 7. The CDR3 contains 15 residues. Germline-derived CDR1 and CDR2 are MNHNS and SASEGT. In nucleotides, the CDR3 is TGTGCCAGCAGTGAAGGGCAGGGGGTAGGATACGAGCAGTACTTC. This translates into CASSEGQGVGYEQYF.

V is TRBV10-3 and J is TRBJ2-7; TRBD1 matches at 7 bases. The CDR3 is made up of 16 amino acids. CDR1 and CDR2 (germline): ENHRY, SYGVKD. V lost 6 bases, J lost 2 bases, and 13 bases stayed unmatched. CDR3 in amino acids: CAISSYGQVGAYEQYF. The CDR3 nucleotides are TGTGCCATCAGCTCCTACGGACAGGTCGGGGCCTACGAGCAGTACTTC.